This T cell receptor beta chain comes out of a study of shared clonotypes between healthy human individuals. The study's findings and limits: In a few donors, around 5.5% of naive CD4 clonotypes appeared in common.

Remarks on this clone: Its matching antigen is unknown.

Template for every sorted-subset replicate PCR totaled approximately 0.2 ug DNA, around 32,000 T cell genomes. The table came from immunoSEQ multiplex PCR; TCRdb's copy has only in-frame clones and leaves some out. The sample has some 2.4 million clones, 80% to 95% seen once. The study enrolled healthy HIV-negative adults without recent acute infections or vaccinations as donors. Both subsets, CD45RA+ naive and CD45RA-negative memory, were split from the CD4+ cells. The source of this sequence is a man aged 18 to 30 in good health. Some clones in this sample may be carry-over from other donors' samples. Sequencing was carried out using naive CD4+ T cells from PBMCs. Subset defined: CD45RA+ positively selected.

This chain's CDR3 is CASRGFGQGDTEAFF. CDR3 coding DNA: TGTGCCAGTAGGGGGTTTGGACAGGGTGACACTGAAGCTTTCTTT. This sequence joins TRBV19 and TRBJ1-1; 8 positions agree with TRBD1. Per germline, CDR1 LNHDA and CDR2 SQIVND (reference sequence). V was clipped by 6 bases and J by 3 bases; unmatched bases: 9. This CDR3 contains 15 residues.